This T cell receptor beta chain was found in a study of shared clonotypes between healthy human individuals. Method: immunoSEQ multiplex PCR; TCRdb's copy keeps in-frame clones and lacks some. The sample carries approximately 2.5 million clones, approximately 93% recorded once. Trimming left V 3 bases short and J 4 bases short, with 21 bases between. There are 17 residues in the CDR3. Germline values: CDR1 MNHNS, CDR2 SASEGT. Sequences were obtained from naive CD4+ T cells from PBMCs. Subset indicated: CD45RA+ positively selected. The chain employs TRBV6-1 and TRBJ2-5; D unclear. The source is a man between 18 and 29 years old in good health. Some clones in this sample may be carry-over from other donors' samples. This CDR3 reads CASSEEKYSRLLETQYF. CDR3 coding DNA: TGTGCCAGCAGTGAGGAGAAGTACAGCCGCCTTCTAGAGACCCAGTACTTC.